This T cell receptor beta chain was observed in a study of blood T cell repertoires in COVID-19. Study in general: Two consecutive negative NP/OP PCR tests, clearance, or resolved symptoms defined Cohort 3 recovery.

The CDR3 covers 14 residues. V was clipped by 3 bases and J by 4 bases, with 10 bases between them. The germline V gene encodes CDR1 SGHVS and CDR2 FQNEAQ. Data came from immunoSEQ multiplex PCR; TCRdb stores just in-frame clones and leaves some out. This table has approximately 360,000 clones, about 90% appearing once. Participants came from some 23 US areas, aged roughly 18 to 90 years. In its sample, this clone was seen a few times. The source material was PBMCs or T cells enriched from blood (not recorded which). The sequence was collected from a man aged 40-55 years in a cohort exposed to, infected with or recovered from COVID-19 (not recorded which). This chain links TRBV7-8 with TRBJ1-5; D might be TRBD1 (6 bases). CDR3 sequence: CASSLNRVNQPQHF. The CDR3 DNA reads TGTGCCAGCAGCTTGAACAGGGTGAATCAGCCCCAGCATTTT.